The clone carrying this TCR beta chain was detected only once. Its specificity is not known. This CDR3 comprises 16 residues. Germline CDR1 is KGHSH and CDR2 is LQKENI. Trimming took off 3 bases at V and 4 bases at J, with 16 bases between the two ends. Clones were read by immunoSEQ multiplex PCR, and TCRdb kept only the in-frame ones, dropping some. The top ten hold roughly 1.7% of the sample, which has roughly 640,000 clones, less than 85% seen once. The sample comes from a study of shared clonotypes between healthy human individuals. On the study more broadly: Donors were two women and three men aged 18 to 49.

Whole-study results and caveats: Genetic and exposure-history diversity was limited by the few donors. Naive subsets usually exceeded memory subsets in estimated richness.

Source material: memory CD4+ T cells sorted from blood. Subset denoted: CD45RA-negative fraction. The sequence came from a woman in her 30s in good health. This chain links TRBV18 with TRBJ1-5; D is ambiguous. CDR3 residues: CASSPTKPADNQPQHF. The DNA of the CDR3 is TGTGCCAGCTCACCTACAAAGCCTGCCGATAATCAGCCCCAGCATTTT.